Sequencing of this T cell receptor beta chain was carried out in a study of post-analysis software for immune sequencing data. Findings and limits, study-wide: The authors found that F measure strongly co-clustered same-batch samples. Five or six TRBV segments, including TRBV5-6, TRBV5-1 and TRBV20-1, were more frequent in patients than controls.

As for this clonotype: Its cognate antigen is unknown.

Unique molecular identifiers tagged the TCR beta cDNA libraries. TCRdb itself ran the PCR reads through MiXCR, one entry per CDR3 protein. The sample lists about 800,000 distinct CDR3 sequences, less than 35% occurring once. Germline assignment: CDR1 DFQATT and CDR2 SNEGSKA (reference sequence). The V end lost 2 bases, the J end lost 7 bases, and 17 bases lay between the germline ends. This CDR3 has 15 amino acids. The gene calls are TRBV20-1 and TRBJ1-4, with no clear D. Sequenced sample: blood. This TCR came from a girl between 5 and 17 years old with multiple sclerosis. The CDR3 DNA reads as TGCAGTGCTAGAAGCCACGTGGGGTACGGTGAAAAACTGTTTTTT. Protein: CSARSHVGYGEKLFF.